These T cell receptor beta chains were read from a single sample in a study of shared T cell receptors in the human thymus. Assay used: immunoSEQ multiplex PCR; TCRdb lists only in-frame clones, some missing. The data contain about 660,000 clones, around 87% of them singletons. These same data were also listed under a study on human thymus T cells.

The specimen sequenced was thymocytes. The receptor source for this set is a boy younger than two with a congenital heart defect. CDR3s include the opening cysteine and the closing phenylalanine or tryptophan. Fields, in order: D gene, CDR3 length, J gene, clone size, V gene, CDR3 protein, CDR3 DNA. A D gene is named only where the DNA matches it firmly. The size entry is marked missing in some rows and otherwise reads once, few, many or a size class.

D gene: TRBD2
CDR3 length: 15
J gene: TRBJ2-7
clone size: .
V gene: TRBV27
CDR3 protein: CASGRGGWKSYEQYF
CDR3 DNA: TGTGCCAGCGGCCGGGGGGGGTGGAAATCCTACGAGCAGTACTTC

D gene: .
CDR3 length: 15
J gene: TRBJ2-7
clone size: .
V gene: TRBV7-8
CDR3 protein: CASSHHRDTHYEQYF
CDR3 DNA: TGTGCCAGCAGCCATCACCGGGACACTCACTACGAGCAGTACTTC

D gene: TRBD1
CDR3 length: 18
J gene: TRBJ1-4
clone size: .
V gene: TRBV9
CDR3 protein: CASSVEALTGKHNEKLFF
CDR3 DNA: TGTGCCAGCAGCGTAGAGGCCCTGACAGGGAAACATAATGAAAAACTGTTTTTT

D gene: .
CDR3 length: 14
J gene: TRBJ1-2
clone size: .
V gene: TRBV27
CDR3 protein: CASSFAGKYYGYTF
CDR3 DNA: TGTGCCAGCAGTTTCGCGGGAAAATACTATGGCTACACCTTC

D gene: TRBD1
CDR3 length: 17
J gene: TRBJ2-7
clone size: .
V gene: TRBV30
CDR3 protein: CAWRGGGPQGAKYEQYF
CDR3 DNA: TGTGCCTGGAGAGGGGGGGGCCCACAGGGGGCGAAATACGAGCAGTACTTC

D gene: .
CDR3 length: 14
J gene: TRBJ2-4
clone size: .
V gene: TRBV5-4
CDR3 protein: CASSPSLAKNIQYF
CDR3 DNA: TGTGCCAGCAGCCCTAGTCTAGCCAAAAACATTCAGTACTTC

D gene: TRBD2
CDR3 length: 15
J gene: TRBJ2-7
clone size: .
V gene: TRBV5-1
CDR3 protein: CASSLTGTRDYEQYF
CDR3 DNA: TGCGCCAGCAGCTTGACTGGGACTAGAGACTACGAGCAGTACTTC

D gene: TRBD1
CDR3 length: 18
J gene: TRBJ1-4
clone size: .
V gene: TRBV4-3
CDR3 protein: CASSQAGRGGTANEKLFF
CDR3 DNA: TGCGCCAGCAGCCAAGCGGGCCGAGGTGGGACAGCTAATGAAAAACTGTTTTTT

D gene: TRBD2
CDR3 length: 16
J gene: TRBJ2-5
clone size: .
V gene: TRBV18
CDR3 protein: CASSAGTSGLQETQYF
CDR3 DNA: TGTGCCAGCTCTGCTGGGACTAGCGGACTACAAGAGACCCAGTACTTC

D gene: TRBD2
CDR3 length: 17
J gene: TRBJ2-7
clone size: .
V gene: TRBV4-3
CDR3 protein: CASSQERLAQSSYEQYF
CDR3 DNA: TGCGCCAGCAGCCAAGAGCGACTAGCGCAAAGCTCCTACGAGCAGTACTTC

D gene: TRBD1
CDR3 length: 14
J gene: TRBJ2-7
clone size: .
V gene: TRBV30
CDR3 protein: CAWIPGQGSYEQYF
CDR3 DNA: TGTGCCTGGATCCCGGGACAGGGATCCTACGAGCAGTACTTC

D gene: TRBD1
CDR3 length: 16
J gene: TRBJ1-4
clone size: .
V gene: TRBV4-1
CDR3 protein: CASSQPVGQVGEKLFF
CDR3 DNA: TGCGCCAGCAGCCAACCCGTGGGACAGGTTGGTGAAAAACTGTTTTTT

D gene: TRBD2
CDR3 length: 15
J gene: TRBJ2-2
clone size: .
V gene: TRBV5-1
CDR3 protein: CASSALADNTGELFF
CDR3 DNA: TGCGCCAGCAGCGCACTAGCGGATAACACCGGGGAGCTGTTTTTT

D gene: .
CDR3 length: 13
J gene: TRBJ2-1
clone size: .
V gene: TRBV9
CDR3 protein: CASSRLGGGEQFF
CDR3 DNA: TGTGCCAGCAGCCGATTGGGGGGTGGTGAGCAGTTCTTC

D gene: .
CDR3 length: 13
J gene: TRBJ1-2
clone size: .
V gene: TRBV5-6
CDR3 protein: CASSLADSYGYTF
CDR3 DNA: TGTGCCAGCAGCTTGGCCGACAGCTATGGCTACACCTTC

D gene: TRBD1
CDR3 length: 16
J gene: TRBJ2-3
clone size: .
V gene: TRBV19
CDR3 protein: CASSLRQGAGTDTQYF
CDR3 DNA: TGTGCCAGTAGTCTCAGACAGGGGGCGGGGACAGATACGCAGTATTTT

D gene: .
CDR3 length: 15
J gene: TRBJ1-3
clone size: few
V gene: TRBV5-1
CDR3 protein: CASSLGWEPGNTIYF
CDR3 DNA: TGCGCCAGCAGCTTAGGGTGGGAGCCCGGAAACACCATATATTTT

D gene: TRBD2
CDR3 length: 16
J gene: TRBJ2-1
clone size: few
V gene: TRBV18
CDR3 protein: CASSPPAGLAIGEQFF
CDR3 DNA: TGTGCCAGCTCACCACCGGCAGGACTAGCAATCGGTGAGCAGTTCTTC

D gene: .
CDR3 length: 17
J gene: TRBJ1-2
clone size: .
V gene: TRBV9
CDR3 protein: CASSVGQGGSQVYGYTF
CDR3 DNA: TGTGCCAGCAGCGTAGGGCAGGGTGGGTCGCAGGTATATGGCTACACCTTC

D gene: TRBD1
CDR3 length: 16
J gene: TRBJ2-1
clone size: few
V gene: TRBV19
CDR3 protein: CASSIIQSRGYNEQFF
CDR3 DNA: TGTGCCAGTAGTATTATTCAGAGCAGGGGGTACAATGAGCAGTTCTTC

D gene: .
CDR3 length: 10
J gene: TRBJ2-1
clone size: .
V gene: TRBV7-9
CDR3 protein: CASSLGRKFF
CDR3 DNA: TGTGCCAGCAGCTTGGGGAGGAAGTTCTTC

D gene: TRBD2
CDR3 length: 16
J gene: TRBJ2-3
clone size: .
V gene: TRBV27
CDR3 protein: CASTVHSGGYTDTQYF
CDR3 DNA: TGTGCCAGCACAGTACACAGCGGGGGTTACACAGATACGCAGTATTTT

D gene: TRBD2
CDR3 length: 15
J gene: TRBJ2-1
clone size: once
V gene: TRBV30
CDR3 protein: CAWMTWTRVLSEQFF
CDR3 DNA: TGTGCCTGGATGACTTGGACTAGGGTTCTATCTGAGCAGTTCTTC

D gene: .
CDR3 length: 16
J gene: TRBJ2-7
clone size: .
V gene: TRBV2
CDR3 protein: CASSETRQVLWHEQYF
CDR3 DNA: TGTGCCAGCAGTGAAACCCGACAGGTCCTATGGCACGAGCAGTACTTC

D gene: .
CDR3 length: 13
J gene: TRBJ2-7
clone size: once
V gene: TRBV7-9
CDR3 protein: CASSLGASYEQYF
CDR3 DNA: TGTGCCAGCAGCTTAGGGGCATCCTACGAGCAGTACTTC